A single sample is the source of the 25 T cell receptor beta chains below, sequenced in a study of blood T cell repertoires in COVID-19. Sequencing was performed with immunoSEQ multiplex PCR; in TCRdb, only in-frame clones are kept and a portion is missing. The sample carries about 250,000 clones, 85% to 90% recorded once. The sequenced sample was PBMCs or T cells enriched from blood (not recorded which). The receptors derive from a man younger than 35 who had recovered from COVID-19.

V is TRBV18 and J is TRBJ1-3, with 8 positions matching TRBD1. V shed 3 bases, J shed 2 bases, and the junction held 3 bases outside the gene matches. The CDR3 spans 15 residues. Germline loops: CDR1 KGHSH, CDR2 LQKENI. The CDR3 DNA follows: TGTGCCAGCTCACCGATGGACAGGGCTGGAAACACCATATATTTT. Protein product: CASSPMDRAGNTIYF.

V and J are TRBV30 and TRBJ2-1, with 12 bases lining up with TRBD2. J gave up 3 bases and V 3 bases, and 0 bases lay outside the gene matches. Germline-derived CDR1 and CDR2 are GTSNPN and SVGIG (reference sequence). The CDR3 is made up of 14 amino acids. As DNA, the CDR3 is TGTGCCTGGAGGGGACTAGCGGGCTACAATGAGCAGTTCTTC. This translates into CAWRGLAGYNEQFF.

This chain uses TRBV5-5 with TRBJ2-7; TRBD1 agrees at 7 bases. Germline CDR1 and CDR2: SGHKS and YYEKEE (reference sequence). V trimming: 0 bases; J trimming: 0 bases; junction bases outside the gene matches: 6. The CDR3 runs 16 residues. CDR3 coding DNA: TGTGCCAGCAGCTTGGGGGCCGGGACAGACTCCTACGAGCAGTACTTC. Encoded protein: CASSLGAGTDSYEQYF.

The chain combines TRBV30 with TRBJ1-3; 7 positions agree with TRBD1. CDR1 and CDR2 from the germline V gene are GTSNPN and SVGIG (reference sequence). This CDR3 region has 14 residues. Trimming cost V 5 bases and J 4 bases; bases outside gene matches: 8. In nucleotides, the CDR3 is TGTGCCTGGGGACCGGGACAGTCAGGAAACACCATATATTTT. Encoded protein: CAWGPGQSGNTIYF.

The chain employs TRBV4-2 and TRBJ2-5; 10 positions agree with TRBD2. V lost 4 bases and J lost 0; bases outside the gene matches: 23. The CDR3 covers 22 residues. Germline values: CDR1 LGHNA, CDR2 YNFKEQ. The CDR3 spells CASSLSSGRLLFLPSDQETQYF. In nucleotides, the CDR3 is TGTGCCAGCAGCCTCTCTAGCGGGAGACTTCTTTTCCTACCTTCCGACCAAGAGACCCAGTACTTC.

V usage is TRBV5-4 and J usage is TRBJ2-3; 13 bases fit TRBD2. Looked up from germline, CDR1 is SGHNT and CDR2 is YYREEE (reference sequence). V shed 1 base, J shed 3 bases, and the junction held 8 bases outside the gene matches. The CDR3 runs 18 residues. The CDR3 nucleotides are TGTGCCAGCAGCTTGCCTGCGACTAGCGGGAGGCCAACAGATACGCAGTATTTT. Residues: CASSLPATSGRPTDTQYF.

A single count supports this clone. The rearrangement links TRBV4-2 to TRBJ2-5, with a tentative D call TRBD2 (6 bases). Germline values: CDR1 LGHNA, CDR2 YNFKEQ. V shed 1 base and J shed 5 bases, with 11 bases lying between them. This CDR3 has 14 amino acids. The CDR3 is CASSQGRGRETQYF. The CDR3 DNA is TGTGCCAGCAGCCAAGGGCGGGGACGGGAGACCCAGTACTTC.

The chain carries TRBV4-1 and TRBJ2-1, with a weak D call TRBD1 (6 bases). The CDR3 runs 15 residues. V was trimmed by 6 bases and J by 7 bases, leaving 19 bases between them. The germline CDR1 and CDR2 sequences are MGHRA and YSYEKL. The CDR3 coding sequence is TGCGCCAGCAGATCTCCGACAGGTACGCGGAATGAGCAGTTCTTC. It yields the protein CASRSPTGTRNEQFF.

The chain combines TRBV28 with TRBJ1-6; 8 bases are a match to TRBD1. V was pared by 6 bases and J by 8 bases, with 6 bases of the junction left unmatched. Germline values: CDR1 MDHEN, CDR2 SYDVKM. The CDR3 is made up of 14 amino acids. CDR3 loop: CASSVGQGYSPLHF. The CDR3 DNA is TGTGCCAGCAGCGTCGGACAGGGCTATTCACCCCTCCACTTT. The full variable domain, its missing parts supplied by reference TRBV28 and TRBJ1-6, is DVKVTQSSRYLVKRTGEKVFLECVQDMDHENMFWYRQDPGLGLRLIYFSYDVKMKEKGDIPEGYSVSREKKERFSLILESASTNQTSMYLCASSVGQGYSPLHFGNGTRLTVT.

In this sample, this clone turned up many times. The chain combines TRBV28 with TRBJ1-5; possible D gene TRBD1, 6 bases. In germline, CDR1 is MDHEN, CDR2 SYDVKM. The CDR3 has 14 residues. The V end lost 5 bases, the J end lost 6 bases, and 14 bases lay between the germline ends. As DNA, the CDR3 is TGTGCCAGCAGTGTACAGGGAGAATTTCAGCCCCAGCATTTT. Its protein is CASSVQGEFQPQHF.

The chain is built from TRBV30 and TRBJ1-5, with TRBD1 as a possible D gene (6 bases). Germline V gene data show CDR1 as GTSNPN and CDR2 as SVGIG (reference sequence). The CDR3 totals 12 residues. V was trimmed by 3 bases and J by 11 bases, leaving 14 bases between them. CDR3 coding DNA: TGTGCCTGGAGCCTGGGGGGGGCCGCCCAGCATTTT. Translated, it gives CAWSLGGAAQHF.

V and J are TRBV5-1 and TRBJ1-2; D is undetermined. Trimming left V 0 bases short and J 11 bases short, with 11 bases between. CDR1 and CDR2 (germline): SGHRS, YFSETQ. This CDR3 contains 12 residues. This chain's CDR3 is CASSLESRGYTF. CDR3 nucleotide sequence: TGCGCCAGCAGCTTGGAGAGCAGAGGGTACACCTTC.

The chain is built from TRBV6-5 and TRBJ1-3; 10 positions agree with TRBD1. Unmatched junction bases numbered 5, after V lost 10 bases and J lost 2 bases. Germline V gene sequence: CDR1 MNHEY, CDR2 SVGAGI. This CDR3 is 14 amino acids long. CDR3 DNA sequence: TGTGCCACCACCGGGACAGGGGCTGGAAACACCATATATTTT. This translates into CATTGTGAGNTIYF.

This chain uses TRBV15 with TRBJ2-7; the match to TRBD2 covers 8 bases. The CDR3 has 14 residues. V lost 1 base, J lost 2 bases, and 1 base stayed unmatched. Germline CDR1 reads LNHNV; CDR2 reads YYDKDF (reference sequence). The CDR3 nucleotides read TGTGCCACCAGCAGAGGGCGGGGGGCCTACGAGCAGTACTTC. This encodes CATSRGRGAYEQYF.

The chain combines TRBV13 with TRBJ1-2; 11 bases map to TRBD1. Losses at the gene ends were 5 bases for V and 4 bases for J; bases not matched to a gene: 6. The CDR3 contains 15 residues. Germline-derived CDR1 and CDR2 are PRHDT and FYEKMQ (reference sequence). CDR3 sequence reads: CASSATDRGPYGYTF. CDR3 bases: TGTGCCAGCAGCGCTACGGACAGGGGGCCCTATGGCTACACCTTC.

The chain couples TRBV7-9 to TRBJ1-4; the match to TRBD1 covers 9 bases. V lost 4 bases, J lost 5 bases, and 8 bases stayed unmatched. Germline CDR1 and CDR2: SEHNR and FQNEAQ (reference sequence). The CDR3 spans 16 residues. This chain's CDR3 is CASSSTTGTGNEKLFF. The CDR3 region has the DNA TGTGCCAGCAGCTCAACCACCGGGACAGGGAATGAAAAACTGTTTTTT.

The chain carries TRBV7-6 and TRBJ2-7; unclear D gene. Trimming cost V 0 bases and J 2 bases, with 11 bases left between them. The germline V gene encodes CDR1 SGHVS and CDR2 FNYEAQ. The CDR3 contains 15 residues. The CDR3 DNA reads TGTGCCAGCAGCTTAGCACAGAACCTCCCCTACGAGCAGTACTTC. Residues: CASSLAQNLPYEQYF.

V and J are TRBV3-1 (or the pseudogene TRBV3-2) and TRBJ1-1; D is unresolved. Trimming removed 2 bases at V and 1 base at J, with 5 bases between. The CDR3 sequence is 13 residues long. Germline V CDR1 and CDR2: LGHDT, YNNKEL (reference sequence). DNA of the CDR3: TGTGCCAGCAGCCAAACACGGAACACTGAAGCTTTCTTT. This sequence encodes CASSQTRNTEAFF.

The chain uses TRBV11-3 and TRBJ2-5; 16 bases are shared with TRBD2. Trimming took 4 bases from V and 5 from J; bases not matched to a gene: 4. Germline-derived CDR1 and CDR2 are SGHNT and YENEEA. The CDR3 length is 16 residues. CDR3 protein: CASSSGLAGGLETQYF. In DNA form, the CDR3 reads TGTGCCAGCAGCTCGGGACTAGCGGGAGGGCTGGAGACCCAGTACTTC.

This clone has a handful of counts. The chain couples TRBV11-3 to TRBJ2-6; possible D gene TRBD1, 5 bases. The CDR3 spans 15 residues. CDR1 and CDR2 (germline): SGHNT, YENEEA. Trimming removed 3 bases at V and 4 bases at J, with 10 bases between. The CDR3 region is CASSLQGSGANVLTF. The CDR3 DNA follows: TGTGCCAGCAGCTTGCAGGGTTCCGGGGCCAACGTCCTGACTTTC.

The CDR3 is CASRHTSGGENEQFF. The CDR3 coding sequence is TGTGCCAGTAGGCATACTAGCGGGGGGGAAAATGAGCAGTTCTTC. The J gene is TRBJ2-1, the V gene TRBV19; 13 bases are shared with TRBD2. Germline assignment: CDR1 LNHDA and CDR2 SQIVND (reference sequence). J lost 7 bases, V lost 6 bases, and 6 bases had no gene match. The CDR3 spans 15 residues.

This chain links TRBV7-9 with TRBJ1-6; D is unresolved. This CDR3 has 15 amino acids. CDR1 and CDR2 (germline): SEHNR, FQNEAQ (reference sequence). Trimming shortened V by 2 bases and J by 8 bases, and 13 bases separated the two germline ends. The CDR3 sequence is CASSLMAVADSPLHF. The CDR3 DNA follows: TGTGCCAGCAGCTTAATGGCGGTCGCGGATTCACCCCTCCACTTT.

This chain joins TRBV30 and TRBJ1-2; D uncertain. Per the germline V gene, CDR1 is GTSNPN and CDR2 is SVGIG (reference sequence). CDR3 length: 14 amino acids. Trimming removed 0 bases from V and 3 bases from J, with 11 bases in between. The CDR3 sequence is CAWSVHGSHYGYTF. In nucleotides, the CDR3 is TGTGCCTGGAGTGTCCACGGGTCCCACTATGGCTACACCTTC.

The chain carries TRBV11-3 and TRBJ1-6; 7 nucleotides match TRBD1. The CDR3 sequence is 15 residues long. Germline CDR1 SGHNT, CDR2 YENEEA. V was clipped by 2 bases and J by 5 bases; unmatched bases: 3. The CDR3 spells CASSLWDRNNSPLHF. CDR3 coding DNA: TGTGCCAGCAGCTTATGGGACAGAAATAATTCACCCCTCCACTTT.

V usage is TRBV7-8 and J usage is TRBJ2-1; 11 bases line up with TRBD2. CDR3 length: 19 residues. The germline CDR1 and CDR2 sequences are SGHVS and FQNEAQ. V lost 6 bases and J lost 0; bases outside the gene matches: 13. The CDR3 sequence is CASRSGTSGYENSYNEQFF. In DNA, the CDR3 is TGTGCCAGCAGATCCGGGACTAGCGGATATGAAAACTCCTACAATGAGCAGTTCTTC.